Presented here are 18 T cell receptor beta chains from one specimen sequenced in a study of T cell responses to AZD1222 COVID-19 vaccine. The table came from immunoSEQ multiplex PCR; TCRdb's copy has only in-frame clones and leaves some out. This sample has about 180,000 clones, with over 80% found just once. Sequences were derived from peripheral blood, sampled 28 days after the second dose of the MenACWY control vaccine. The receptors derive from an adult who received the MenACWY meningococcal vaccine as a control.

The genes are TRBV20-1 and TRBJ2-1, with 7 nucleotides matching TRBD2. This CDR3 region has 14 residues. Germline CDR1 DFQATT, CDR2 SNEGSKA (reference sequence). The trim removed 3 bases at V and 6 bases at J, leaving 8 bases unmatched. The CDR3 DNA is TGCAGTGCTAGTCGCGGGAGAATATCCAATGAGCAGTTCTTC. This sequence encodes CSASRGRISNEQFF.

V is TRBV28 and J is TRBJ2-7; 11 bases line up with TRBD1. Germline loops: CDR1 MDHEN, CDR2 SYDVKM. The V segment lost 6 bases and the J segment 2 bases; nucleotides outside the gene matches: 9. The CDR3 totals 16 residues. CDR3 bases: TGTGCCAGCAGACTCGGGGGACAGGGGGGTGCCTACGAGCAGTACTTC. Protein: CASRLGGQGGAYEQYF.

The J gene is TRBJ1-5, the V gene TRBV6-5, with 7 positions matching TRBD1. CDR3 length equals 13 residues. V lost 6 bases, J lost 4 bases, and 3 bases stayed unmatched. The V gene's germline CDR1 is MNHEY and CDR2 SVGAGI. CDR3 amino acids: CASRSRGNQPQHF. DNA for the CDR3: TGTGCCAGCAGGTCCAGGGGGAATCAGCCCCAGCATTTT.

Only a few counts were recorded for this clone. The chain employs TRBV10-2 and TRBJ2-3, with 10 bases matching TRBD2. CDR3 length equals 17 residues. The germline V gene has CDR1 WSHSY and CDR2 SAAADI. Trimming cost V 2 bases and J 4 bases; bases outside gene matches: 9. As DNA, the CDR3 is TGCGCCAGCAGTGAGATAAGCGGGAGGGCCGGCCCAGATACGCAGTATTTT. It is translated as CASSEISGRAGPDTQYF.

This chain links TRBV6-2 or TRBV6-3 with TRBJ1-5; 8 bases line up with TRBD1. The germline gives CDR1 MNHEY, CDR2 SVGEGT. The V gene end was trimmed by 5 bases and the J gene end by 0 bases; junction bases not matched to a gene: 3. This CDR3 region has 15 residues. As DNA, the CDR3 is TGTGCCAGCAGTAGGACAGGGTATAGCAATCAGCCCCAGCATTTT. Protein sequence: CASSRTGYSNQPQHF.

The DNA for the CDR3 is TGTGCCAGCAGCTTCCCCCACGGGAATCAGCCCCAGCATTTT. It codes for CASSFPHGNQPQHF. The genes are TRBV12-1 and TRBJ1-5. TRBV12-1 is recorded as a pseudogene. This CDR3 comprises 14 residues.

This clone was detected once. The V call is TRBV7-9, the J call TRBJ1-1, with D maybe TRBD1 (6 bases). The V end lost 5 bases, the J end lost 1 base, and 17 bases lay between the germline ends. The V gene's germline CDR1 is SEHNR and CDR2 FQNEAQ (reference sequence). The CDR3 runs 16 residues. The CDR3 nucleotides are TGTGCCAGCAGCGACTCCGGGGGGACACGGAACACTGAAGCTTTCTTT. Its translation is CASSDSGGTRNTEAFF.

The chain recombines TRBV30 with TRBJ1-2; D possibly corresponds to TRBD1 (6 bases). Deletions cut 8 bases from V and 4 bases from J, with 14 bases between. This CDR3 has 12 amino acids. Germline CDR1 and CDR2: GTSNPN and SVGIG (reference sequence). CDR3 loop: CAARGRTYGYTF. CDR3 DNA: TGTGCCGCGAGGGGGAGGACCTATGGCTACACCTTC.

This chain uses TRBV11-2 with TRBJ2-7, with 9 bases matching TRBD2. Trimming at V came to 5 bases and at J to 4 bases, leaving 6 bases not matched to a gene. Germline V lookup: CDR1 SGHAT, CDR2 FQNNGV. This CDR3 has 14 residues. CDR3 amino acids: CASSTLSGRYEQYF. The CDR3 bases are TGTGCCAGCAGCACCCTTAGCGGGAGATACGAGCAGTACTTC.

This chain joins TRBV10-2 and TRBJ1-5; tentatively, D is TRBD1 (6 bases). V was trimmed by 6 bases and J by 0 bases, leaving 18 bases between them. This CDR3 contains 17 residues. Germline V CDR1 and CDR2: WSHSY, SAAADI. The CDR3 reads CASRGFVAGDSNQPQHF. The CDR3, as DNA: TGCGCCAGCAGGGGATTTGTGGCAGGGGATAGCAATCAGCCCCAGCATTTT.

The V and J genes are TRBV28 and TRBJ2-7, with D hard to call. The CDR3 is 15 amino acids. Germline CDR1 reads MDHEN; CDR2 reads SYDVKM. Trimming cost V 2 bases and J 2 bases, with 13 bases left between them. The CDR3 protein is CASSLLGRRPYEQYF. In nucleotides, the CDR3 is TGTGCCAGCAGTTTACTCGGACGTCGACCCTACGAGCAGTACTTC.

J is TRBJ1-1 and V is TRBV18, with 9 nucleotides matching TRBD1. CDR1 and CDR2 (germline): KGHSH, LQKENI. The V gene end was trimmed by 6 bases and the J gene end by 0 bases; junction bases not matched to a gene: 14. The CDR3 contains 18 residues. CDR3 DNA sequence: TGTGCCAGCTCGACCCAGGGGACAGGGAAGACATTGAACACTGAAGCTTTCTTT. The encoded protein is CASSTQGTGKTLNTEAFF.

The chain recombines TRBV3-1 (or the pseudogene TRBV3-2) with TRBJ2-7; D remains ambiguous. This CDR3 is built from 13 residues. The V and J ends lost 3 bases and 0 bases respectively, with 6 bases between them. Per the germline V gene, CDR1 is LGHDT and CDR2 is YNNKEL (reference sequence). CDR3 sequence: CASSHTFSYEQYF. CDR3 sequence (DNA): TGTGCCAGCAGCCACACATTCTCCTACGAGCAGTACTTC.

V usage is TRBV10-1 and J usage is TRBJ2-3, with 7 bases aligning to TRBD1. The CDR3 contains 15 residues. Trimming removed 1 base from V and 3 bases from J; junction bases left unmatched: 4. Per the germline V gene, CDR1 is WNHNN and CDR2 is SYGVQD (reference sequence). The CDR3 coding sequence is TGCGCCAGCAGTGAGTGGACGACAGGGACAGATACGCAGTATTTT. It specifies CASSEWTTGTDTQYF.

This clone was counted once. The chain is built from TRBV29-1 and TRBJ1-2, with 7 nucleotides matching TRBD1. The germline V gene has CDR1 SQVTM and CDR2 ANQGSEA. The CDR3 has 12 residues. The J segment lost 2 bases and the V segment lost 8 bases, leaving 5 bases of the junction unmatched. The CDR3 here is CSTGAGNYGYTF. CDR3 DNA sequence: TGCAGCACAGGGGCAGGAAACTATGGCTACACCTTC.

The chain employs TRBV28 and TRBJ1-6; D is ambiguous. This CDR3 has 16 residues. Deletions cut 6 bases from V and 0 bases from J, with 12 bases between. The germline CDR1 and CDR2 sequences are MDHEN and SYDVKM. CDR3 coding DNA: TGTGCCAGCAGCCGAAGCAGAAGCTCCTATAATTCACCCCTCCACTTT. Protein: CASSRSRSSYNSPLHF.

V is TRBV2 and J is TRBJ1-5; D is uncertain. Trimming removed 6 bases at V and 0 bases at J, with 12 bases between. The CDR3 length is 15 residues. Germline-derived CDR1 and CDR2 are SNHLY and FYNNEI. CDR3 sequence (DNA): TGTGCCAGCAGCTGGTCATCTTATAGCAATCAGCCCCAGCATTTT. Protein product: CASSWSSYSNQPQHF.

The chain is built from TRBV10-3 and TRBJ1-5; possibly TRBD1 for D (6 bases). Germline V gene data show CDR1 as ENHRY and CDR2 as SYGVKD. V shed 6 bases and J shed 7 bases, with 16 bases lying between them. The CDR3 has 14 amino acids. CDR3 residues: CAISDWGRGQPQHF. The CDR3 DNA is TGTGCCATCAGCGATTGGGGGCGAGGACAGCCCCAGCATTTT.